This T cell receptor (beta chain) was sequenced in a study of regulatory T cells in long-lasting Graves disease. Specified time point: newly diagnosed GD, antithyroid drugs for less than 3 months. The TCR library was made from RNA that had been extracted from PBMCs in TRIzol. Germline V CDR1 and CDR2: MGHRA, YSYEKL. V lost 0 bases, J lost 3 bases, and 3 bases stayed unmatched. This CDR3 has 16 residues. CDR3 regions were amplified by Arm-PCR using iRepertoire HTBI primers to build TCR beta libraries. MiXCR, applied by TCRdb to the multiplex PCR reads, yields one record per CDR3 protein. This table holds some 250,000 distinct CDR3 sequences, around 19% found once. The same sample was also studied in work on T cells in Graves' hyperthyroidism and ophthalmopathy.

This receptor was taken from a woman aged 30 to 39 with Graves disease. This sequence joins TRBV4-1 and TRBJ2-5, with 11 positions matching TRBD2. Sequenced material: peripheral blood mononuclear cells (PBMCs), taken at new diagnosis, from a patient treated with antithyroid drugs. In DNA form, the CDR3 reads TGCGCCAGCAGCCAAGACGGGACTAGCGGAAAAGAGACCCAGTACTTC. Residues: CASSQDGTSGKETQYF.